These 28 T cell receptor beta chains were sequenced from one sample in a study of cytomegalovirus exposure and HLA in healthy donors. With 60 Vbeta and 13 Jbeta primers, the PCR was carried out. The method was immunoSEQ multiplex PCR; TCRdb's version includes in-frame clones alone and lacks a portion of them. This sample has about 120,000 clones, with roughly 60% found just once. The sample comprised PBMCs. These TCRs come from a man aged 40-55 years in good health and CMV-seropositive.

This rearrangement joins TRBV5-1 to TRBJ2-5; the D is unclear. The V end was cut by 0 bases, the J end by 1 base, with 7 bases between. The CDR3 has 14 residues. From germline, CDR1 is SGHRS and CDR2 YFSETQ. CDR3 sequence: CASSLGLAQETQYF. The CDR3 DNA sequence: TGCGCCAGCAGCTTGGGGCTCGCCCAAGAGACCCAGTACTTC. Drawing the rest from reference TRBV5-1 and TRBJ2-5, the complete variable domain is KAGVTQTPRYLIKTRGQQVTLSCSPISGHRSVSWYQQTPGQGLQFLFEYFSETQRNKGNFPGRFSGRQFSNSRSEMNVSTLELGDSALYLCASSLGLAQETQYFGPGTRLLVL.

The V gene is TRBV6-4, the J gene TRBJ2-1, with 10 bases identical to TRBD2. Trimming took 3 bases from V and 5 from J; bases not matched to a gene: 7. Per the germline V gene, CDR1 is MRHNA and CDR2 is SNTAGT. The CDR3 contains 16 residues. The CDR3 spells CASSELAGRGHNEQFF. The CDR3 DNA follows: TGTGCCAGCAGTGAACTAGCGGGGAGGGGGCACAATGAGCAGTTCTTC.

This chain joins TRBV4-1 and TRBJ1-2, with D possibly TRBD1 on 6 matching bases. The CDR3 runs 12 residues. The germline gives CDR1 MGHRA, CDR2 YSYEKL. The V end was cut by 3 bases, the J end by 6 bases, with 8 bases between. In DNA form, the CDR3 reads TGCGCCAGCAGCCACCCAGGGGATGGCTACACCTTC. Translated, it gives CASSHPGDGYTF.

The chain couples TRBV28 to TRBJ2-3, with 9 bases fitting TRBD2. The junction had 13 bases not matched to a gene; V was cut back by 7 bases and J by 2 bases. There are 17 residues in the CDR3. Germline lookup yields CDR1 MDHEN and CDR2 SYDVKM. CDR3 region: CASTITGLAGFTDTQYF. In DNA form, the CDR3 reads TGTGCCAGCACCATCACGGGGCTAGCGGGATTCACAGATACGCAGTATTTT.

This clone was counted between two and nine times. This rearrangement joins TRBV28 to TRBJ2-3, with a possible D match to TRBD2 (6 bases). This CDR3 spans 15 amino acids. The V gene lost 5 bases and the J gene lost 2 bases, with 14 bases spanning the gap. Germline V gene lookup returns CDR1 MDHEN and CDR2 SYDVKM. The CDR3 protein is CASSAPTRTTDTQYF. The CDR3 DNA follows: TGTGCCAGCAGTGCCCCGACTAGGACCACAGATACGCAGTATTTT.

There are a few counts of this clone. The CDR3 protein is CASSFSRGAEYNEQFF. CDR3 DNA sequence: TGTGCCAGCAGTTTCTCGCGGGGGGCCGAGTACAATGAGCAGTTCTTC. J is TRBJ2-1 and V is TRBV27, with 8 bases that match TRBD2. CDR3 length: 16 residues. V gave up 3 bases and J gave up 4 bases; unmatched junction bases: 8. Germline V CDR1 and CDR2: MNHEY, SMNVEV (reference sequence).

The genes are TRBV7-2 and TRBJ1-1; D is possibly TRBD1 (5 bases). This CDR3 has 14 residues. Germline V CDR1 and CDR2: SGHTA, FQGNSA. V gave up 1 base and J gave up 1 base, with 7 bases separating them. The CDR3 sequence: CASSLDRRNTEAFF. In DNA, the CDR3 is TGTGCCAGCAGCTTAGACAGGAGGAACACTGAAGCTTTCTTT.

This clone appeared once. The chain links TRBV18 to TRBJ2-7; 8 nucleotides match TRBD1. The CDR3 covers 14 residues. The germline V gene encodes CDR1 KGHSH and CDR2 LQKENI. V trimming: 6 bases; J trimming: 2 bases; junction bases outside the gene matches: 6. DNA of the CDR3: TGTGCCAGCTCGGTAGGACAGGGTCCCTACGAGCAGTACTTC. It codes for CASSVGQGPYEQYF.

The chain uses TRBV27 and TRBJ1-4, with TRBD1 matching over 7 bases. Losses at the gene ends were 8 bases for V and 0 bases for J; bases not matched to a gene: 3. Germline CDR1 MNHEY, CDR2 SMNVEV (reference sequence). This CDR3 contains 14 residues. The CDR3 sequence is CASRGTATNEKLFF. For the CDR3, the DNA is TGTGCCAGCCGAGGGACAGCAACTAATGAAAAACTGTTTTTT.

This chain uses TRBV2 with TRBJ2-1; 9 nucleotides agree with TRBD2. The CDR3 is 18 residues long. V shed 11 bases, J shed 2 bases, and the junction held 19 bases outside the gene matches. Germline-derived CDR1 and CDR2 are SNHLY and FYNNEI. The CDR3 here is CALNGQSGGGGAYNEQFF. The CDR3 coding sequence is TGTGCCCTCAATGGGCAATCTGGCGGCGGGGGGGCCTACAATGAGCAGTTCTTC.

About this clone: In the same sample, other DNA sequences code for this CDR3. V is TRBV7-3 and J is TRBJ1-1; 8 bases line up with TRBD1. CDR1 and CDR2 from the germline V gene are SGHTA and FQGTGA. CDR3 length equals 14 residues. The J segment lost 1 base and the V segment lost 5 bases, leaving 3 bases of the junction unmatched. The CDR3 loop is CASSPGQGNTEAFF. CDR3 coding DNA: TGTGCCAGCAGCCCCGGACAGGGGAACACTGAAGCTTTCTTT. The entire variable domain, with the rest obtained from reference TRBV7-3 and TRBJ1-1, is as follows: GAGVSQTPSNKVTEKGKYVELRCDPISGHTALYWYRQSLGQGPEFLIYFQGTGAADDSGLPNDRFFAVRPEGSVSTLKIQRTERGDSAVYLCASSPGQGNTEAFFGQGTRLTVV.

This clone was detected only once. V and J are TRBV28 and TRBJ1-2; D might be TRBD1 (5 bases). The ends were cut back, 8 bases at V and 2 bases at J, with 12 bases in the middle. This CDR3 region has 13 residues. Germline V lookup: CDR1 MDHEN, CDR2 SYDVKM. CDR3 residues: CASWTRTNYGYTF. The CDR3 DNA reads TGTGCCAGCTGGACCAGGACAAACTATGGCTACACCTTC.

The V call is TRBV6-5, the J call TRBJ1-1; 9 nucleotides line up with TRBD1. Germline assignment: CDR1 MNHEY and CDR2 SVGAGI. Losses at the gene ends were 0 bases for V and 8 bases for J; bases not matched to a gene: 10. This CDR3 spans 16 amino acids. The CDR3 bases are TGTGCCAGCAGTTACTCGTACAGGGGGCGATTGGGAGAAGCTTTCTTT. This codes for CASSYSYRGRLGEAFF.

This chain connects TRBV7-2 to TRBJ2-7, with TRBD1 as a possible D gene (8 bases). The CDR3 extends over 16 amino acids. Trimming pared 1 base from V and 0 bases from J, leaving 13 bases between. Germline V gene sequence: CDR1 SGHTA, CDR2 FQGNSA. CDR3: CASSLGQGTNSYEQYF. The CDR3, as DNA: TGTGCCAGCAGCTTAGGACAGGGGACTAACTCCTACGAGCAGTACTTC.

This chain connects TRBV6-5 to TRBJ2-7; 11 bases align to TRBD1. V shed 2 bases and J 6 bases; nucleotides not matched to a gene: 0. Germline V gene lookup returns CDR1 MNHEY and CDR2 SVGAGI. This CDR3 is 13 amino acids long. The CDR3 here is CASSYGTGGEQYF. DNA of the CDR3: TGTGCCAGCAGTTACGGGACAGGGGGCGAGCAGTACTTC.

The rearrangement joins TRBV30 to TRBJ2-5; 8 nucleotides match TRBD2. After removal of 4 bases from V and 1 base from J, the junction contained 8 bases not matched to a gene. Germline V gene sequence: CDR1 GTSNPN, CDR2 SVGIG (reference sequence). This CDR3 is 15 amino acids long. The CDR3 loop reads CAWTYRGGGQETQYF. CDR3 DNA sequence: TGTGCCTGGACCTATCGGGGGGGCGGCCAAGAGACCCAGTACTTC. The whole variable domain, filled in from reference TRBV30 and TRBJ2-5, reads SQTIHQWPATLVQPVGSPLSLECTVEGTSNPNLYWYRQAAGRGLQLLFYSVGIGQISSEVPQNLSASRPQDRQFILSSKKLLLSDSGFYLCAWTYRGGGQETQYFGPGTRLLVL.

The chain couples TRBV27 to TRBJ2-5, with D possibly TRBD1 on 6 matching bases. Germline CDR1 and CDR2: MNHEY and SMNVEV (reference sequence). Trimming shortened V by 6 bases and J by 3 bases, and 11 bases separated the two germline ends. The CDR3 totals 13 residues. CDR3 nucleotides: TGTGCCAGCAGGTACTCAGGGGAAGAGACCCAGTACTTC. Encoded protein: CASRYSGEETQYF.

The chain has TRBV6-1 and TRBJ1-6; no definite D call. V was pared by 4 bases and J by 0 bases, with 10 bases between. This CDR3 comprises 16 residues. The germline V gene has CDR1 MNHNS and CDR2 SASEGT. Written as DNA, the CDR3 is TGTGCCAGCAGTGGCCTGGGGAGCTCCTATAATTCACCCCTCCACTTT. This encodes CASSGLGSSYNSPLHF.

Concerning this clone itself: Other DNA variants within this sample encode the same CDR3. In nucleotides, the CDR3 is TGTGCCAGCTCACCGTTGGGACAGCTAAGCACTGAAGCTTTCTTT. Translation gives CASSPLGQLSTEAFF. V gene TRBV18 combines with J gene TRBJ1-1, with 7 bases identical to TRBD1. This CDR3 spans 15 amino acids. The germline gives CDR1 KGHSH, CDR2 LQKENI. Losses at the gene ends were 3 bases for V and 4 bases for J; bases not matched to a gene: 8.

This clone turned up a few times. The chain uses TRBV27 and TRBJ2-1, with 8 bases matching TRBD2. After removal of 3 bases from V and 3 bases from J, the junction contained 1 base not matched to a gene. CDR3 length: 14 amino acids. Germline-derived CDR1 and CDR2 are MNHEY and SMNVEV (reference sequence). In nucleotides, the CDR3 is TGTGCCAGCAGTTTGAGCGGGAGCTACAATGAGCAGTTCTTC. Its translation is CASSLSGSYNEQFF.

This clone was observed a handful of times. This chain connects TRBV19 to TRBJ1-1; 10 bases agree with TRBD1. CDR1 and CDR2 from the germline V gene are LNHDA and SQIVND (reference sequence). This CDR3 contains 13 residues. After removal of 7 bases from V and 6 bases from J, the junction contained 5 bases not matched to a gene. The CDR3 here is CASKDRGFAEAFF. The CDR3 coding sequence is TGTGCCAGTAAGGACAGGGGGTTCGCTGAAGCTTTCTTT.

The chain joins TRBV7-8 to TRBJ2-4, with 7 nucleotides matching TRBD2. The V gene end was trimmed by 1 base and the J gene end by 5 bases; junction bases not matched to a gene: 11. Germline lookup yields CDR1 SGHVS and CDR2 FQNEAQ. The CDR3 has 17 residues. The CDR3 region is CASSLGTLGTIQNIQYF. CDR3 nucleotides: TGTGCCAGCAGCTTAGGAACGTTAGGGACTATACAAAACATTCAGTACTTC.

This clone was detected a few times. The chain is built from TRBV5-1 and TRBJ2-2, with 7 positions matching TRBD2. Trimming cost V 1 base and J 4 bases; bases outside gene matches: 7. This CDR3 is 16 amino acids long. CDR1 SGHRS and CDR2 YFSETQ come from the germline V gene. The CDR3 region has the DNA TGCGCCAGCAGCTTGTACGTCGGGGGGAGCACCGGGGAGCTGTTTTTT. Its translation: CASSLYVGGSTGELFF.

This clone showed up just once. The CDR3 region is CASSPHTLPGEQYF. CDR3 nucleotides: TGTGCCAGCAGTCCGCATACCCTACCCGGGGAGCAGTACTTC. The V call is TRBV6-1, the J call TRBJ2-7, with D unclear. The CDR3 spans 14 residues. Germline V gene sequence: CDR1 MNHNS, CDR2 SASEGT. Trimming pared 5 bases from V and 7 bases from J, leaving 18 bases between.

The gene calls are TRBV4-1 and TRBJ2-7, with 11 bases aligning to TRBD2. The germline CDR1 and CDR2 sequences are MGHRA and YSYEKL. V gave up 5 bases and J gave up 4 bases; unmatched junction bases: 16. This CDR3 spans 18 amino acids. In DNA form, the CDR3 reads TGCGCCAGCAGCTTAACTAGCGGGAGTGGTTCCTCCCAGTACGAGCAGTACTTC. Translated: CASSLTSGSGSSQYEQYF.

The chain carries TRBV5-4 and TRBJ2-1; 7 nucleotides match TRBD2. The CDR3 totals 15 residues. The germline V gene encodes CDR1 SGHNT and CDR2 YYREEE (reference sequence). The V and J ends lost 4 bases and 6 bases, in that order; junction bases with no gene match: 10. The CDR3 here is CASSRRGGSFNEQFF. In DNA, the CDR3 is TGTGCCAGCAGCCGTAGGGGAGGGTCGTTCAATGAGCAGTTCTTC.

This clone is a singleton in its sample. The chain combines TRBV19 with TRBJ2-7, with D perhaps matching TRBD2 (6 bases). The germline CDR1 and CDR2 sequences are LNHDA and SQIVND (reference sequence). The CDR3 is made up of 14 amino acids. V lost 5 bases, J lost 3 bases, and 14 bases lay in between. CDR3 sequence reads: CASSPDGTFYEQYF. CDR3 DNA sequence: TGTGCCAGTAGTCCAGACGGGACTTTCTACGAGCAGTACTTC.

The chain combines TRBV27 with TRBJ2-1; 9 bases fit TRBD2. The CDR3 length is 15 residues. V lost 5 bases and J lost 7; bases outside the gene matches: 9. CDR1 is MNHEY, CDR2 SMNVEV, per germline (reference sequence). CDR3 DNA sequence: TGTGCCAGCAGTGAGAATTCAGCGGGGGGAAATGAGCAGTTCTTC. Translating it yields CASSENSAGGNEQFF.